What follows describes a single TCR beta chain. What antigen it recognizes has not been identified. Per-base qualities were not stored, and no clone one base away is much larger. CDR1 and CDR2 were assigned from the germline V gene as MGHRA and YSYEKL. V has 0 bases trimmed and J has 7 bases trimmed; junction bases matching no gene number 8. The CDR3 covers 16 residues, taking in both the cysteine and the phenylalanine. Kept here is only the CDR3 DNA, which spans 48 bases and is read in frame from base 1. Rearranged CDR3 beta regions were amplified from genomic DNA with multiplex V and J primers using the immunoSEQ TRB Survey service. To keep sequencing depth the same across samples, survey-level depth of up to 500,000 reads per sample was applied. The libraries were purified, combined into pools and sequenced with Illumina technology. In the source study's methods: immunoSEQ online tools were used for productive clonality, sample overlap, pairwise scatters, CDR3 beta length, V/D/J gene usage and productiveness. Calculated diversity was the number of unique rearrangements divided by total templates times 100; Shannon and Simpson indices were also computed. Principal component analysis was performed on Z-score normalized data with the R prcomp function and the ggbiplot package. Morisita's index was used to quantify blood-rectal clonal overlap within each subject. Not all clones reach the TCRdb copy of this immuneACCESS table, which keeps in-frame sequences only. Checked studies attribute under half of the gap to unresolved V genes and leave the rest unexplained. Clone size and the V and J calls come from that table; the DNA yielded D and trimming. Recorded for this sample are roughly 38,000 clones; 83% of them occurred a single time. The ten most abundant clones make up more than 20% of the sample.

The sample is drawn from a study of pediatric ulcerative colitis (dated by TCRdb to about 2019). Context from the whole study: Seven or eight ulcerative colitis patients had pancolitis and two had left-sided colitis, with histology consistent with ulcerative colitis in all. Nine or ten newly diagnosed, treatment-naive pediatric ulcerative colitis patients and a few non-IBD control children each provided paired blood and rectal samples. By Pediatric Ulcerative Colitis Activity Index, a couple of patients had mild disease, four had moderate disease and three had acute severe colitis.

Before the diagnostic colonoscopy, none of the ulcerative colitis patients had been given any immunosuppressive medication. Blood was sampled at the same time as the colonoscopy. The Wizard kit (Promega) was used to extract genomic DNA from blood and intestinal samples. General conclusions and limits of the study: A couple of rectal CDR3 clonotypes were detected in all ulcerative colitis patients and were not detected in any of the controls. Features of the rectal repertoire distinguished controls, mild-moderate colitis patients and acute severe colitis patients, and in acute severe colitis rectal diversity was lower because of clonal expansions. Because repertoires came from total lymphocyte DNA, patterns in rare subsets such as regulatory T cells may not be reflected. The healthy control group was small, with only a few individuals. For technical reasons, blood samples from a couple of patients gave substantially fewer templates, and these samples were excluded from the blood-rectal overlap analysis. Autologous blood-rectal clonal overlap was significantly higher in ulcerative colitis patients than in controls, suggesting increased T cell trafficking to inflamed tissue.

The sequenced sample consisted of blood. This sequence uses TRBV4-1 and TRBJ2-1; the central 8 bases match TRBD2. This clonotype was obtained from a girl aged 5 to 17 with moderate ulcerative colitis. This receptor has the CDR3 CASSQDPSGRLNEQFF. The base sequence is TGCGCCAGCAGCCAAGATCCAAGCGGGAGACTGAATGAGCAGTTCTTC.